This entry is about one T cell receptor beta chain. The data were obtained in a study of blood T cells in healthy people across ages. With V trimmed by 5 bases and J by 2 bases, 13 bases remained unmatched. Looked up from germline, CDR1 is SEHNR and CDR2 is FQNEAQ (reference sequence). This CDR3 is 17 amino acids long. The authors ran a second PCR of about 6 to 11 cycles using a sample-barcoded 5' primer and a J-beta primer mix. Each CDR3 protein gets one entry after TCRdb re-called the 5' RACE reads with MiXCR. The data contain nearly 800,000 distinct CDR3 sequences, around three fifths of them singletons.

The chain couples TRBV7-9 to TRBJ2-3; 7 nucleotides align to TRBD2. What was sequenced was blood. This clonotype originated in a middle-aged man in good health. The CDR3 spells CASSPNPRGVNTDTQYF. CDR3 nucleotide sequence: TGTGCCAGCAGCCCTAACCCACGGGGGGTGAACACAGATACGCAGTATTTT.